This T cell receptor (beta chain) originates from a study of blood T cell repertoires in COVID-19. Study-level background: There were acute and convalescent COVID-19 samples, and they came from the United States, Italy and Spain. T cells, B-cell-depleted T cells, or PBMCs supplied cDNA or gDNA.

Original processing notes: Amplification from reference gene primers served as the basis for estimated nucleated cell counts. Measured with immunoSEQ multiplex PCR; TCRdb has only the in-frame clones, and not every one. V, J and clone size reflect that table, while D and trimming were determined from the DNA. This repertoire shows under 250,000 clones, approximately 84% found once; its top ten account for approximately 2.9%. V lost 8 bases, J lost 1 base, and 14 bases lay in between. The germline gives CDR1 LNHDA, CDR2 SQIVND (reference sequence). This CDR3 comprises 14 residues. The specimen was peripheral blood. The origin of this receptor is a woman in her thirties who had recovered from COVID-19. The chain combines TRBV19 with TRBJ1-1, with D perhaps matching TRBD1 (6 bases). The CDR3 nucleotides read TGTGCCAGTCTGGGACACCTGAGGAACACTGAAGCTTTCTTT. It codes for CASLGHLRNTEAFF.